One sample yielded the 10 T cell receptor beta chains listed below, sequenced in a study of human T cells and chemical hapten exposure. TCRdb passed the RACE reads through MiXCR, listing each CDR3 protein once. Of 80,000 to 95,000 distinct CDR3 sequences in the sample, roughly 11% were seen once. Time point: patch test 2, 6 weeks after DPC sensitization. The treatment was: therapeutic diphenylcyclopropenone sensitization with weekly scalp DPC. The sample here was whole blood, taken in connection with sensitization to the hapten diphenylcyclopropenone (DPC). The receptors stem from a man aged 18 to 35 with alopecia areata. Some clones in this sample may be carry-over from other donors' samples.

The chain links TRBV9 to TRBJ2-3; 8 bases are shared with TRBD2. The V gene end was trimmed by 4 bases and the J gene end by 4 bases; junction bases not matched to a gene: 11. Germline CDR1 is SGDLS and CDR2 is YYNGEE. The CDR3 has 16 amino acids. The CDR3 reads CASSPASGGSPDTQYF. The CDR3 coding sequence is TGTGCCAGCAGCCCAGCCTCGGGAGGGTCCCCAGATACGCAGTATTTT.

This clonotype was observed many times. The chain employs TRBV9 and TRBJ1-1; D gene uncertain. This CDR3 contains 14 residues. Trimming cost V 4 bases and J 3 bases, with 13 bases left between them. From germline, CDR1 is SGDLS and CDR2 YYNGEE. The CDR3 sequence is CASSLSNGDTEAFF. The CDR3 bases are TGTGCCAGCAGCCTTTCAAACGGGGACACTGAAGCTTTCTTT.

This clonotype has a count of ten or more. V and J are TRBV11-2 and TRBJ2-3, with unresolved D. This CDR3 has 14 amino acids. Deletions cut 0 bases from V and 13 bases from J, with 17 bases between. From germline, CDR1 is SGHAT and CDR2 FQNNGV. For the CDR3, the DNA is TGTGCCAGCAGCTTAGATTTCGGCAGCCCTAAGGAGTATTTT. Amino acid sequence: CASSLDFGSPKEYF.

This clonotype was picked up many times. This CDR3 is CASSYPASGRSTDTQYF. As DNA, the CDR3 is TGTGCCAGCAGTTACCCGGCTTCAGGGCGTAGCACAGATACGCAGTATTTT. The rearrangement uses TRBV28 and TRBJ2-3, with D possibly matching TRBD1 (5 bases). This CDR3 has 17 amino acids. Trimming left V 4 bases short and J 0 bases short, with 17 bases between. The germline V gene has CDR1 MDHEN and CDR2 SYDVKM.

This chain links TRBV2 with TRBJ2-3; 9 nucleotides match TRBD2. CDR3 length equals 20 residues. The V gene's germline CDR1 is SNHLY and CDR2 FYNNEI. CDR3 bases: TGTGCGTATAGAAACAAGCGGGGGGTTCTTAATCAGGAGAAGACAGATACGCAGTATTTT. This encodes CAYRNKRGVLNQEKTDTQYF.

This clonotype was recorded a few times. The chain joins TRBV7-3 to TRBJ2-7; a possible D gene is TRBD1 (7 bases). The germline V gene encodes CDR1 SGHTA and CDR2 FQGTGA. Trimming took off 2 bases at V and 4 bases at J, with 12 bases between the two ends. The CDR3 contains 14 residues. CDR3 bases: TGTGCCAGCAGCTTACAGGGGGGTCGGTACGAGCAGTACTTC. This sequence encodes CASSLQGGRYEQYF.

V gene TRBV3-1 combines with J gene TRBJ1-4; TRBD1 might be the D (5 bases). CDR1 LGHDT and CDR2 YNNKEL come from the germline V gene (reference sequence). The CDR3 sequence is 17 residues long. V was pared by 1 base and J by 3 bases, with 15 bases between. The CDR3 bases are TGTGCCAGCAGCCAAGTTCGGGCGGACAAATCTAATGAAAAACTGTTTTTT. Amino acids: CASSQVRADKSNEKLFF.

In this sample, this clonotype turned up many times. V is TRBV24-1 and J is TRBJ1-2, with D unresolved. The CDR3 length is 13 residues. V was pared by 1 base and J by 3 bases, with 5 bases between. CDR1 and CDR2 (germline): KGHDR, SFDVKD. Here the CDR3 DNA reads TGTGCCACCAGTGATTTTAGGGACTATGGCTACACCTTC. Its translation is CATSDFRDYGYTF.

In its sample, this clonotype was seen a few times. CDR3 in amino acids: CASSLLAGGLDTQYF. CDR3 in DNA: TGTGCCAGCAGCTTACTGGCGGGGGGGCTAGATACGCAGTATTTT. The chain has TRBV7-6 and TRBJ2-3; TRBD2 aligns across 9 bases. Losses at the gene ends were 2 bases for V and 5 bases for J; bases not matched to a gene: 5. CDR3 length equals 15 residues. Germline V gene sequence: CDR1 SGHVS, CDR2 FNYEAQ.

This clonotype was detected many times. This chain joins TRBV24-1 and TRBJ2-3, with D hard to call. V gave up 5 bases and J gave up 0 bases, with 11 bases separating them. The CDR3 runs to 15 residues. The germline CDR1 and CDR2 sequences are KGHDR and SFDVKD. The CDR3 region has the DNA TGTGCCACCAGTGGTCCAGGTGGCAGCACAGATACGCAGTATTTT. Protein: CATSGPGGSTDTQYF.